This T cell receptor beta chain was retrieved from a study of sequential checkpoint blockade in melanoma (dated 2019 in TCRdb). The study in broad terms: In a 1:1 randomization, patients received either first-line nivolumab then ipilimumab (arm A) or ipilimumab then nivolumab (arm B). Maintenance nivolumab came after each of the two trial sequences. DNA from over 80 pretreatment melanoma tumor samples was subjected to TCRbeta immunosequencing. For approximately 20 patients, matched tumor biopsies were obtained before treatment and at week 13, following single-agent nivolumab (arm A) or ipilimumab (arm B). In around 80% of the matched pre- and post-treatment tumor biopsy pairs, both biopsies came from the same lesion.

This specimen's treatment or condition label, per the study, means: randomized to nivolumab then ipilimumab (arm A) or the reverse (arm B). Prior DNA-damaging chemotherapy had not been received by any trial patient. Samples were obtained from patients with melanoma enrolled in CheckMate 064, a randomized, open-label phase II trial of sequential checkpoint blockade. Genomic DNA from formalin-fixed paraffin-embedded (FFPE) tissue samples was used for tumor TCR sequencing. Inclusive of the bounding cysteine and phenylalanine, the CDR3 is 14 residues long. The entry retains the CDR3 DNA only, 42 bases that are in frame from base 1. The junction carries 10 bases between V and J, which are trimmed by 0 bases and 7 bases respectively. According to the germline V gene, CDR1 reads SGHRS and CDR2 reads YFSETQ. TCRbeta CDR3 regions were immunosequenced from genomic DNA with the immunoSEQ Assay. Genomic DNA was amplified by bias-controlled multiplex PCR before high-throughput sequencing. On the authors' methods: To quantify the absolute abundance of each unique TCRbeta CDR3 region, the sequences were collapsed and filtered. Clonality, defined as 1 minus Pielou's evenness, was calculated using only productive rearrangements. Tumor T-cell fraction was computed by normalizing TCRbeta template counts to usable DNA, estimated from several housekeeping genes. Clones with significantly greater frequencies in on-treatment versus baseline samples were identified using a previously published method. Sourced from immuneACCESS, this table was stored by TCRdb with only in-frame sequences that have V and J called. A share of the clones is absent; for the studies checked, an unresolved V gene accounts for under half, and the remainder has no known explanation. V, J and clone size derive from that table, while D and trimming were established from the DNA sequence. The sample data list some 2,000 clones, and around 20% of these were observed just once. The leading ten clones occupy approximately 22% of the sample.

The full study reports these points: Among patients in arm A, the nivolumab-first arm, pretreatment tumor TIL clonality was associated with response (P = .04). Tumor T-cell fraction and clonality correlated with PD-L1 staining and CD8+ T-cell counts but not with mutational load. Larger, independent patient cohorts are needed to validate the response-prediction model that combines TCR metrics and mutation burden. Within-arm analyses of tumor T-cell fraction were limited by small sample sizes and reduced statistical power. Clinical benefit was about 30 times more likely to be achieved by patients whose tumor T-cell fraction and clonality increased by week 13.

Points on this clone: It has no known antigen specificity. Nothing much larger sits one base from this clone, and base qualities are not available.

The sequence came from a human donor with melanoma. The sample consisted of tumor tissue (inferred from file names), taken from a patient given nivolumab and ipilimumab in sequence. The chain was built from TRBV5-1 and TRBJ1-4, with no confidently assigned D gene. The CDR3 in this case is CASSLEARGEKLFF. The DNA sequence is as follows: TGCGCCAGCAGCTTGGAAGCGCGAGGTGAAAAACTGTTTTTT.